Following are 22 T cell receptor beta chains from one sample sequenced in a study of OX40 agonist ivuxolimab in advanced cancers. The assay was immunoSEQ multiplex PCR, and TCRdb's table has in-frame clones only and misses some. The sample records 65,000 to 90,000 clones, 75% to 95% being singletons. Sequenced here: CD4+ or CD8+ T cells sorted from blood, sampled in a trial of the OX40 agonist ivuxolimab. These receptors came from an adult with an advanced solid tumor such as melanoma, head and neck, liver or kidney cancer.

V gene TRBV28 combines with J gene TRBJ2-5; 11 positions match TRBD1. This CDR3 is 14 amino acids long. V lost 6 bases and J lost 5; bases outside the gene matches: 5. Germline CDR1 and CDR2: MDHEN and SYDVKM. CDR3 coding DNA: TGTGCCAGCAGGTGGACAGGGGGCGCGGAGACCCAGTACTTC. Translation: CASRWTGGAETQYF.

The CDR3 DNA is TGTGCCAGCAGCTTAGGCCACCTGGGGAACACCGGGGAGCTGTTTTTT. Translated: CASSLGHLGNTGELFF. The gene calls are TRBV13 and TRBJ2-2; D unclear. This CDR3 has 16 residues. V lost 0 bases to trimming and J lost 1 base, with 9 bases between them. From germline, CDR1 is PRHDT and CDR2 FYEKMQ (reference sequence).

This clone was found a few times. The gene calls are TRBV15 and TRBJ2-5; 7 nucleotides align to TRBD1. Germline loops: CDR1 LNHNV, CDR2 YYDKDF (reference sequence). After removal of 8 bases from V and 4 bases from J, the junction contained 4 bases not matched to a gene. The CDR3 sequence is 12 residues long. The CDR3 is CATGRTGETQYF. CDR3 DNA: TGTGCCACCGGTCGGACAGGAGAGACCCAGTACTTC. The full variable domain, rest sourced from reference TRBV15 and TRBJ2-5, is DAMVIQNPRYQVTQFGKPVTLSCSQTLNHNVMYWYQQKSSQAPKLLFHYYDKDFNNEADTPDNFQSRRPNTSFCFLDIRSPGLGDTAMYLCATGRTGETQYFGPGTRLLVL.

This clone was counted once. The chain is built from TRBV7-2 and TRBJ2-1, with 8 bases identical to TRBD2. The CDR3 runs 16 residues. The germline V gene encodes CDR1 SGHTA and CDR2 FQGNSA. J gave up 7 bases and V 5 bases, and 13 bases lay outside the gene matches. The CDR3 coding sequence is TGTGCCAGCAGCGCCTGGCGGGGCGCGGGAGGAAATGAGCAGTTCTTC. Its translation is CASSAWRGAGGNEQFF.

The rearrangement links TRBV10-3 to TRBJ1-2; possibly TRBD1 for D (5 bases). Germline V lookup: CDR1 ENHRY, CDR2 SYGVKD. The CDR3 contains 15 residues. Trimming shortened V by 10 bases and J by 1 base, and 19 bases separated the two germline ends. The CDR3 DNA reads TGTGCCACATTACCGGGGGACCTTTATAACTATGGCTACACCTTC. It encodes CATLPGDLYNYGYTF.

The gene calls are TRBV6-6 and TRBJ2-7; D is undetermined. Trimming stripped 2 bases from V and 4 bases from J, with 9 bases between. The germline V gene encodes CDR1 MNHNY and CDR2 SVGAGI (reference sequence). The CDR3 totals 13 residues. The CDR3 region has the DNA TGTGCCAGCAGTTACAGGTGGGGTTACGAGCAGTACTTC. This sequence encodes CASSYRWGYEQYF.

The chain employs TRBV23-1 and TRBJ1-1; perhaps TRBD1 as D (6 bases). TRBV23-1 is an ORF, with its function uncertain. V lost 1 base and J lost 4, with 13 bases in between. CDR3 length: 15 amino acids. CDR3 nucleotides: TGCGCCAGCAGTCAATACGCAGGGGTTGTCACTGAAGCTTTCTTT. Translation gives CASSQYAGVVTEAFF.

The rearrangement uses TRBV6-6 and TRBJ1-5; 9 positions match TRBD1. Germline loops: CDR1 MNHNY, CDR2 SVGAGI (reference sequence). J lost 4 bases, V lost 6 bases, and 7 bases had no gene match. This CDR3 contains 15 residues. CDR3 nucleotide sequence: TGTGCCAGCAGGAGCGGGACAGGGATTAATCAGCCCCAGCATTTT. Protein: CASRSGTGINQPQHF.

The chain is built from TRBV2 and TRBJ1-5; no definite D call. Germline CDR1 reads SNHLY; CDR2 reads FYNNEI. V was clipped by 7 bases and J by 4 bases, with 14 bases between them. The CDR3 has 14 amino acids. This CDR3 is CASTPSGGNQPQHF. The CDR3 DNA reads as TGTGCCAGCACCCCGTCGGGCGGGAATCAGCCCCAGCATTTT. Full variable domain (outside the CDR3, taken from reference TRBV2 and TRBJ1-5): EPEVTQTPSHQVTQMGQEVILRCVPISNHLYFYWYRQILGQKVEFLVSFYNNEISEKSEIFDDQFSVERPDGSNFTLKIRSTKLEDSAMYFCASTPSGGNQPQHFGDGTRLSIL.

CDR3 coding DNA: TGCAGCGTTGTTCCAGGGATGAACACCGGGGAGCTGTTTTTT. This codes for CSVVPGMNTGELFF. The V and J genes are TRBV29-1 and TRBJ2-2, with a possible D match to TRBD1 (5 bases). CDR1 and CDR2 from the germline V gene are SQVTM and ANQGSEA. The V end lost 4 bases, the J end lost 1 base, and 10 bases lay between the germline ends. CDR3 length: 14 residues.

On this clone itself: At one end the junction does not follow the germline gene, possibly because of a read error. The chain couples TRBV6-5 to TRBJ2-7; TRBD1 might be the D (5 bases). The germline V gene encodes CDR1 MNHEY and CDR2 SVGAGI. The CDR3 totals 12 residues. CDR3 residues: CASSQGQSQMVF. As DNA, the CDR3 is TGTGCCAGCAGCCAAGGACAATCCCAAATGGTCTTC.

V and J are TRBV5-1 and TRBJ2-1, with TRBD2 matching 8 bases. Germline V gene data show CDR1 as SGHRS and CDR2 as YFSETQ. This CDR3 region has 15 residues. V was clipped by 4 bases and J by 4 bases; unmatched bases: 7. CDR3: CASSHGGAQYNEQFF. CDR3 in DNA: TGCGCCAGCAGCCACGGGGGGGCCCAATACAATGAGCAGTTCTTC.

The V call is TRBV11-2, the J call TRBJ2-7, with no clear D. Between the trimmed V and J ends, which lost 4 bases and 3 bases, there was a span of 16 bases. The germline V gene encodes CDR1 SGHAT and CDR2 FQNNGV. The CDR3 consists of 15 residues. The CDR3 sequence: CASSSQWGSLYEQYF. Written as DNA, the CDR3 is TGTGCCAGCAGCTCCCAATGGGGTTCCCTCTACGAGCAGTACTTC.

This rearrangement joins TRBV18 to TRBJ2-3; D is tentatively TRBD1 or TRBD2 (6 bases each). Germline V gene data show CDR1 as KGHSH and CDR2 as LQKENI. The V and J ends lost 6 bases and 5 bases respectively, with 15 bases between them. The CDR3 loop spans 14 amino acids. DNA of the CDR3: TGTGCCAGCTCTCCGGGGGCACAGTTAGATACGCAGTATTTT. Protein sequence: CASSPGAQLDTQYF.

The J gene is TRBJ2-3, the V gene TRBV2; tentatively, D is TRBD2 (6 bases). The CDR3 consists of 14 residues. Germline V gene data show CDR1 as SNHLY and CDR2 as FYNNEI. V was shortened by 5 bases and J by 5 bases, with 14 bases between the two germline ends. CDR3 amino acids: CASSFPTGGDTQYF. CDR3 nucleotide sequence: TGTGCCAGCAGTTTTCCCACCGGGGGAGATACGCAGTATTTT.

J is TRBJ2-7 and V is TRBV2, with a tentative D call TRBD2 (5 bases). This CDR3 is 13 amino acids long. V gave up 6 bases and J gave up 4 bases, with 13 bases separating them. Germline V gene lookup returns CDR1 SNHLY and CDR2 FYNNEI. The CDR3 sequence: CASRSSRTYEQYF. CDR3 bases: TGTGCCAGCAGATCCTCCAGGACTTACGAGCAGTACTTC.

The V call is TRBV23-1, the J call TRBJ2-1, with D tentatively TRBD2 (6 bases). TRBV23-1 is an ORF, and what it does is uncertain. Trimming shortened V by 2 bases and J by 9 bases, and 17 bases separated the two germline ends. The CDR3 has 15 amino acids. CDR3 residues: CASSQMAGKGVEQFF. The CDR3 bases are TGCGCCAGCAGTCAAATGGCGGGAAAGGGAGTTGAGCAGTTCTTC.

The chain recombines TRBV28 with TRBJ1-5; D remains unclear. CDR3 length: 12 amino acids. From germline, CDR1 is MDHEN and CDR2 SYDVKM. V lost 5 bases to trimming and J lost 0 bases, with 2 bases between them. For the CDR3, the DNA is TGTGCCAGCAGTGGTAGCAATCAGCCCCAGCATTTT. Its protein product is CASSGSNQPQHF.

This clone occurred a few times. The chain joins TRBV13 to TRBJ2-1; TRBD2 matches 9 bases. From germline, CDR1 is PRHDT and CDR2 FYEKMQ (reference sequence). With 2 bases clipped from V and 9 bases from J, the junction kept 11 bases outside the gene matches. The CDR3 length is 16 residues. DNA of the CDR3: TGTGCCAGCAGCTTAAACCGAGGACTAGCGATTAGTGAGCAGTTCTTC. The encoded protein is CASSLNRGLAISEQFF.

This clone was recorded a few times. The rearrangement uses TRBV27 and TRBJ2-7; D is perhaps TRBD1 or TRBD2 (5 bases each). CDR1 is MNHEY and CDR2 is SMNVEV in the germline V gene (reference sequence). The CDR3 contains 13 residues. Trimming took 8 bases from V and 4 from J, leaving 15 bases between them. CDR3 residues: CASGTIPGYEQYF. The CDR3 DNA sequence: TGTGCCAGCGGGACCATCCCGGGGTACGAGCAGTACTTC.

This CDR3 reads CASSDYGRAETQYF. CDR3 nucleotides: TGTGCCAGCAGTGATTATGGCAGGGCAGAGACCCAGTACTTC. This chain uses TRBV6-1 with TRBJ2-5, with a weak D call TRBD1 (5 bases). Germline V gives CDR1 MNHNS, CDR2 SASEGT. The length of the CDR3 is 14 residues. V dropped 3 bases and J dropped 4 bases, with 12 bases sitting between them.

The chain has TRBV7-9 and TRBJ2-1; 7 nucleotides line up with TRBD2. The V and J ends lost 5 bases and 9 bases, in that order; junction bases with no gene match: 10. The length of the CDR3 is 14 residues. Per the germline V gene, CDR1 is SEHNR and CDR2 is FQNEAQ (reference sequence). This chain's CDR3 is CASSDRAGVLEQFF. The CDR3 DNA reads TGTGCCAGCAGCGATCGGGCGGGAGTTCTTGAGCAGTTCTTC.